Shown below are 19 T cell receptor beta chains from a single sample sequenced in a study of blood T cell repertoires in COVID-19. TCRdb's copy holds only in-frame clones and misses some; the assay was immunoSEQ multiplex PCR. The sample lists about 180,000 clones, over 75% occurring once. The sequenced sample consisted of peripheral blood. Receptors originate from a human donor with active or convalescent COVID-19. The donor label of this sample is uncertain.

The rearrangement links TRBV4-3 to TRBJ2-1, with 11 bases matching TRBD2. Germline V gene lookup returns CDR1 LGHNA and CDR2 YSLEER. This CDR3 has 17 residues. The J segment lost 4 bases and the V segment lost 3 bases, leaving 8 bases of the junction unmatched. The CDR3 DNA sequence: TGCGCCAGCAGCCACGGAACTAGCGGGGGACAATACAATGAGCAGTTCTTC. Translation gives CASSHGTSGGQYNEQFF.

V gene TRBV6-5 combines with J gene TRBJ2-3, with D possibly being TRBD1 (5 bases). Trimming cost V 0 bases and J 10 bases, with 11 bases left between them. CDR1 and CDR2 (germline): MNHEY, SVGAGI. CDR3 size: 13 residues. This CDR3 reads CASSYSKPGSQYF. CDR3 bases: TGTGCCAGCAGTTACTCGAAGCCAGGGTCGCAGTATTTT.

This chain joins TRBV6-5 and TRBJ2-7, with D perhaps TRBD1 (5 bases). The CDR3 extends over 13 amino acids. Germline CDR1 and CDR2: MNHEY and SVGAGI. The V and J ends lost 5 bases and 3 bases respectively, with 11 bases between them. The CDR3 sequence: CASSQGPFYEQYF. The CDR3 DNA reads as TGTGCCAGCAGTCAGGGTCCTTTCTACGAGCAGTACTTC.

For the CDR3, the DNA is TGTGCCAGCAGCTCCACAGGCTCCACTGAAGCTTTCTTT. It yields the protein CASSSTGSTEAFF. The rearrangement uses TRBV11-1 and TRBJ1-1; maybe TRBD1 (5 bases). Trimming took off 4 bases at V and 4 bases at J, with 10 bases between the two ends. From germline, CDR1 is SGHAT and CDR2 FQDESV (reference sequence). The CDR3 has 13 amino acids. Together with reference TRBV11-1 and TRBJ1-1, the CDR3 gives the full variable domain: EAEVAQSPRYKITEKSQAVAFWCDPISGHATLYWYRQILGQGPELLVQFQDESVVDDSQLPKDRFSAERLKGVDSTLKIQPAELGDSAMYLCASSSTGSTEAFFGQGTRLTVV.

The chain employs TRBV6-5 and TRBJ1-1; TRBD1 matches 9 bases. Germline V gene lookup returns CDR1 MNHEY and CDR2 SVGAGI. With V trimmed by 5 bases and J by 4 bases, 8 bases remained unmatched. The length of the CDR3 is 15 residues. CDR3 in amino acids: CASSQDTGGGTEAFF. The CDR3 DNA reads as TGTGCCAGCAGTCAGGATACAGGGGGCGGCACTGAAGCTTTCTTT.

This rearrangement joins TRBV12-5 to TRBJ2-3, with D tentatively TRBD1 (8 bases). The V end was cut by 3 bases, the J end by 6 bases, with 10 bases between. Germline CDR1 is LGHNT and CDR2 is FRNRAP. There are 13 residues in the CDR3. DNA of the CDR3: TGTGCTAGTGGTTTACAGGGGGGGGATACGCAGTATTTT. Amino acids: CASGLQGGDTQYF. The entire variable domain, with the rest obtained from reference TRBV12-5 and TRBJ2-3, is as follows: DARVTQTPRHKVTEMGQEVTMRCQPILGHNTVFWYRQTMMQGLELLAYFRNRAPLDDSGMPKDRFSAEMPDATLATLKIQPSEPRDSAVYFCASGLQGGDTQYFGPGTRLTVL.

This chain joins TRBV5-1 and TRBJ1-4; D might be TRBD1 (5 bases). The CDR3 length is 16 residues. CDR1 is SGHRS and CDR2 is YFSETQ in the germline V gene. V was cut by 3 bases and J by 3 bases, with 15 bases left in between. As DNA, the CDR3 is TGCGCCAGCAGCTCCGCCTCCGGGGGTGCTAATGAAAAACTGTTTTTT. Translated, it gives CASSSASGGANEKLFF.

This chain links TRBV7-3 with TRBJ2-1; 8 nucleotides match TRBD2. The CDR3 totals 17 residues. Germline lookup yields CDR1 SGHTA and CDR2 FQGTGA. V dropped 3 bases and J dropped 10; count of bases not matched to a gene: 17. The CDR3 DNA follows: TGTGCCAGCAGCTTGTCCGTAAGCGGGAGCTCCCTAAACGAGCAGTTCTTC. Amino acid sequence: CASSLSVSGSSLNEQFF.

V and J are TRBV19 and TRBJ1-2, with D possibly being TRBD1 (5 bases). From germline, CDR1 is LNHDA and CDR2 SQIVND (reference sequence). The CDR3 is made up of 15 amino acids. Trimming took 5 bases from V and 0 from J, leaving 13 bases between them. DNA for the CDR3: TGTGCCAGTAGTGAGTATGACAGAGCTAACTATGGCTACACCTTC. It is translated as CASSEYDRANYGYTF.

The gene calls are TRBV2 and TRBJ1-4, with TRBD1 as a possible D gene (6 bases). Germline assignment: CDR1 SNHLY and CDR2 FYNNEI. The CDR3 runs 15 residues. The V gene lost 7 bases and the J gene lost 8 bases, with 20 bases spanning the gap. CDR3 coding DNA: TGTGCCAGCACCCCTGGGGGGGGCTCTCGGGAAAAACTGTTTTTT. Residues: CASTPGGGSREKLFF.

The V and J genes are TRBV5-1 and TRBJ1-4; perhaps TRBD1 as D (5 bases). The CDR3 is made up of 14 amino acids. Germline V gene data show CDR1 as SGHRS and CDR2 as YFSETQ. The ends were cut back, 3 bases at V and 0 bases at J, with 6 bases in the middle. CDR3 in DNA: TGCGCCAGCAGCTCACAGGCAACTAATGAAAAACTGTTTTTT. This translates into CASSSQATNEKLFF.

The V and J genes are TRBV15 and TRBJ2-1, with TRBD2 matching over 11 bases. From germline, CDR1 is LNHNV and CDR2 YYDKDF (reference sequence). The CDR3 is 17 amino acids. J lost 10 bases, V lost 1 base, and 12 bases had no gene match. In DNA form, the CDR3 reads TGTGCCACCAGCAGAGGCGGTACTAGCGGGAGTTCATCGGAGCAGTTCTTC. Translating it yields CATSRGGTSGSSSEQFF.

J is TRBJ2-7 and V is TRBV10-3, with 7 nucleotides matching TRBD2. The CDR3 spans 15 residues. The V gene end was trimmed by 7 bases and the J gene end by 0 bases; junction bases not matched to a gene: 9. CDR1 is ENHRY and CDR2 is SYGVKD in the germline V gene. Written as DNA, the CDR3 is TGTGCCATCACCGATGGGGGGGGGAGCTCCTACGAGCAGTACTTC. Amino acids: CAITDGGGSSYEQYF.

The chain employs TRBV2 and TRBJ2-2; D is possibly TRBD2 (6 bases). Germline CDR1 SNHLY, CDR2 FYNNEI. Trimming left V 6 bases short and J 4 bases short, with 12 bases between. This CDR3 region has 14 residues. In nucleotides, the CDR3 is TGTGCCAGCAGCCCGACTAGATTCACCGGGGAGCTGTTTTTT. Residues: CASSPTRFTGELFF.

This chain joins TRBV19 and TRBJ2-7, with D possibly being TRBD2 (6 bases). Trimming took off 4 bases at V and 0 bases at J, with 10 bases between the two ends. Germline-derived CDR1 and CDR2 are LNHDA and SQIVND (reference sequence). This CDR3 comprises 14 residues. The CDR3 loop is CASSRDWSSYEQYF. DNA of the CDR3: TGTGCCAGTAGTAGGGACTGGAGCTCCTACGAGCAGTACTTC.

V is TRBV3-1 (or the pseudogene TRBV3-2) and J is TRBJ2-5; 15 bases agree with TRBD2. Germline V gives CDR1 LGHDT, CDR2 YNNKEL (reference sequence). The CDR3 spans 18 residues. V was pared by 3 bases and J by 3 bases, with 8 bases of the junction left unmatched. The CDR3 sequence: CASSQRRTSGGAEETQYF. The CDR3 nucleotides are TGTGCCAGCAGCCAGAGGAGGACTAGCGGGGGGGCGGAAGAGACCCAGTACTTC.

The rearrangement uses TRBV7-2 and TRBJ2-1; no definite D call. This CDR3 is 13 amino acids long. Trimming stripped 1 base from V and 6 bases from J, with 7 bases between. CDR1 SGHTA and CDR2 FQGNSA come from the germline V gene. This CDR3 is CASSLGQRNEQFF. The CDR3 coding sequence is TGTGCCAGCAGCTTAGGTCAGCGCAATGAGCAGTTCTTC.

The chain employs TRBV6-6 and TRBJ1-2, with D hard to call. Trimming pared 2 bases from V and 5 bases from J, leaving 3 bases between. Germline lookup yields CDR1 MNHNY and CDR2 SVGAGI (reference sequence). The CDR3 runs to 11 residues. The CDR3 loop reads CASSYAYGYTF. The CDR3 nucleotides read TGTGCCAGCAGTTACGCGTATGGCTACACCTTC.

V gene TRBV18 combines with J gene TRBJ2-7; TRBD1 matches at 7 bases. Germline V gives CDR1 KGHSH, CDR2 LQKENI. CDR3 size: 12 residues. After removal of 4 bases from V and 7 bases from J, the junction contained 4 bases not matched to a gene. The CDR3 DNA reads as TGTGCCAGCTCACTGGACAGGTCGGAGCAGTACTTC. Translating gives CASSLDRSEQYF.